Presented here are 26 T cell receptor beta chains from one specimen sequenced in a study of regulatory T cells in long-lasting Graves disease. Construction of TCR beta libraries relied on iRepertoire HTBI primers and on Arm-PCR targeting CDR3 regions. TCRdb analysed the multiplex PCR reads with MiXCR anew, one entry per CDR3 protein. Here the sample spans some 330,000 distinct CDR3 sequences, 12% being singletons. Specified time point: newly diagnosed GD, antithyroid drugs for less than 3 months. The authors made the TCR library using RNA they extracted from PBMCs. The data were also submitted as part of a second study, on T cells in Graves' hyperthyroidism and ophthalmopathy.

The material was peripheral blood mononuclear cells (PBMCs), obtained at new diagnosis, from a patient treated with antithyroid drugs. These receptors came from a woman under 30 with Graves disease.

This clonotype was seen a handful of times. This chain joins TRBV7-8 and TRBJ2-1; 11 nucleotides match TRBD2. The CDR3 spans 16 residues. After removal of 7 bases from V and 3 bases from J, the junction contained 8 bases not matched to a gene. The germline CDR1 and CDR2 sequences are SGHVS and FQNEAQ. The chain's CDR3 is CASKTGTSGYYNEQFF. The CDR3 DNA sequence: TGTGCCAGCAAAACCGGGACTAGCGGTTACTACAATGAGCAGTTCTTC.

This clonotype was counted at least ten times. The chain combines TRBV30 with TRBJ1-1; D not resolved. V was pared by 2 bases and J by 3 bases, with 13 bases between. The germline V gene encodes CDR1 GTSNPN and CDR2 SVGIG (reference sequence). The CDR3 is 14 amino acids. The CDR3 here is CAWSIRTVYTEAFF. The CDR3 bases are TGTGCCTGGAGTATCCGGACGGTGTACACTGAAGCTTTCTTT.

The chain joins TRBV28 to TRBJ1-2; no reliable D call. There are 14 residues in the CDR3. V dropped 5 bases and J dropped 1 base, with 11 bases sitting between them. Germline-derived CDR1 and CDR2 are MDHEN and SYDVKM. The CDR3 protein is CASSKWGDNYGYTF. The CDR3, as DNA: TGTGCCAGCAGTAAGTGGGGTGATAACTATGGCTACACCTTC.

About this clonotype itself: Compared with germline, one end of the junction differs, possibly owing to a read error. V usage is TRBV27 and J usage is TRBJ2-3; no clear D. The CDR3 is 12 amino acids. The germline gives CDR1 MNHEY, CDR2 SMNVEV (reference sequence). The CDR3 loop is CGSSPSQMAQYF. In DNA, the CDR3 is TGTGGCAGCAGTCCCTCCCAGATGGCGCAGTATTTT.

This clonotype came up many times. Here the CDR3 reads CSARRPPRNTEAFF. The CDR3 bases are TGCAGTGCTAGAAGACCTCCCAGGAACACTGAAGCTTTCTTT. The chain has TRBV20-1 and TRBJ1-1; D is unclear. The CDR3 is 14 residues long. V dropped 2 bases and J dropped 1 base, with 11 bases sitting between them. Germline values: CDR1 DFQATT, CDR2 SNEGSKA (reference sequence).

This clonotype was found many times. The CDR3 protein is CASSFYGGAGDQYF. Here the CDR3 DNA reads TGTGCCAGCAGCTTTTATGGGGGCGCAGGGGACCAGTACTTC. V and J are TRBV7-6 and TRBJ2-5, with D possibly TRBD1 on 6 matching bases. The V and J ends lost 3 bases and 10 bases respectively, with 18 bases between them. From germline, CDR1 is SGHVS and CDR2 FNYEAQ. There are 14 residues in the CDR3.

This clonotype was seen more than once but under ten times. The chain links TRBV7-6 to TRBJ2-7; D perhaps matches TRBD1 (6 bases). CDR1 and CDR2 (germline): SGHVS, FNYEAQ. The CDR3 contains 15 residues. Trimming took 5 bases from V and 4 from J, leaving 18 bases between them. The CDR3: CASSLSFGGTYEQYF. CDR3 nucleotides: TGTGCCAGCAGCCTCAGTTTTGGGGGCACATACGAGCAGTACTTC.

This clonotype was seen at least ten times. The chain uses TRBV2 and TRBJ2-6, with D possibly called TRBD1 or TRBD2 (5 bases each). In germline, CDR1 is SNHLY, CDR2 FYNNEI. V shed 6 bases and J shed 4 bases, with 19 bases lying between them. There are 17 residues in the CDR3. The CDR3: CASRRGFGWTGANVLTF. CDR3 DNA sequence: TGTGCCAGCAGACGGGGCTTTGGTTGGACCGGGGCCAACGTCCTGACTTTC.

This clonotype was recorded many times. In DNA, the CDR3 is TGTGCCAGCAGCTCCCGACAGGCTGGCCTCCCGACCTACGAGCAGTACTTC. It yields the protein CASSSRQAGLPTYEQYF. The chain couples TRBV7-2 to TRBJ2-7, with D perhaps TRBD1 (6 bases). The length of the CDR3 is 17 residues. The germline gives CDR1 SGHTA, CDR2 FQGNSA. The V end was cut by 4 bases, the J end by 2 bases, with 21 bases between.

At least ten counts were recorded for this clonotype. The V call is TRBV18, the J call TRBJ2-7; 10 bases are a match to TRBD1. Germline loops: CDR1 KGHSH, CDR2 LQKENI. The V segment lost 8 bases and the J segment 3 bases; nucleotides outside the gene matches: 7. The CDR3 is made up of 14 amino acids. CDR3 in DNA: TGTGCCAGCAGCCCAAGGACAGGGGGCTACGAGCAGTACGTC. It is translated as CASSPRTGGYEQYV.

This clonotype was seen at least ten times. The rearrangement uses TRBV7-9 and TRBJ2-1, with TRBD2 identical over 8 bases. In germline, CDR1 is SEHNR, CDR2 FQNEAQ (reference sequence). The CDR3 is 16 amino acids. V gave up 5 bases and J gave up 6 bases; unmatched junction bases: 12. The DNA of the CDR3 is TGTGCCAGCAGCCCAAAGCGGGTTAGCGGGGTCAATGAGCAGTTCTTC. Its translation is CASSPKRVSGVNEQFF.

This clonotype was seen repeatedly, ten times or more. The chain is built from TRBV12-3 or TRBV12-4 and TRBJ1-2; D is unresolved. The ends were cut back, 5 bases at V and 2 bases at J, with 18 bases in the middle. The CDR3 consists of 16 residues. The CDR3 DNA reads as TGTGCCAGCAGTCCATACCAAAGGGCACGCAACTATGGCTACACCTTC. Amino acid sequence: CASSPYQRARNYGYTF.

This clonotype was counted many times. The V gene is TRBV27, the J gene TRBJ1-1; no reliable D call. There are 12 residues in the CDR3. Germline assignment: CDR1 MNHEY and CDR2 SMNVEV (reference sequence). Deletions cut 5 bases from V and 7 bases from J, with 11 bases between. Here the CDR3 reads CASSRRSGEAFF. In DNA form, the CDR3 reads TGTGCCAGCAGTAGAAGAAGCGGTGAAGCTTTCTTT.

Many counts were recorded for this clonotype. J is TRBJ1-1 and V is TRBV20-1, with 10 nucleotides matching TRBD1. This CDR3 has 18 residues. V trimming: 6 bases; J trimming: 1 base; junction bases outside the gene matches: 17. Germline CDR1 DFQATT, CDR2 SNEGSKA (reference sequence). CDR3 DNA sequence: TGCAGTGCCAGGCGGGGACAGGGGCACCTTGGGGCGAACACTGAAGCTTTCTTT. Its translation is CSARRGQGHLGANTEAFF.

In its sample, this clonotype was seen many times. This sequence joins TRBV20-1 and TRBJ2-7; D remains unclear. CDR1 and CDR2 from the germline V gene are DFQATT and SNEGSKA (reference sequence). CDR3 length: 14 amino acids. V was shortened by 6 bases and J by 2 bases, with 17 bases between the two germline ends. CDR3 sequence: CSAPLGPNPYEQYF. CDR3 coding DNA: TGCAGTGCCCCTTTGGGCCCTAACCCCTACGAGCAGTACTTC.

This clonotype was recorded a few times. CDR3 in DNA: TGTGCCAGTAGTGTCACGGGAGGGACCAAATCGACAGATACGCAGTATTTT. Translation gives CASSVTGGTKSTDTQYF. This sequence joins TRBV19 and TRBJ2-3, with TRBD2 matching 8 bases. This CDR3 region has 17 residues. Per the germline V gene, CDR1 is LNHDA and CDR2 is SQIVND (reference sequence). The junction had 13 bases not matched to a gene; V was cut back by 5 bases and J by 3 bases. Full variable domain (rest looked up from reference TRBV19 and TRBJ2-3): DGGITQSPKYLFRKEGQNVTLSCEQNLNHDAMYWYRQDPGQGLRLIYYSQIVNDFQKGDIAEGYSVSREKKESFPLTVTSAQKNPTAFYLCASSVTGGTKSTDTQYFGPGTRLTVL.

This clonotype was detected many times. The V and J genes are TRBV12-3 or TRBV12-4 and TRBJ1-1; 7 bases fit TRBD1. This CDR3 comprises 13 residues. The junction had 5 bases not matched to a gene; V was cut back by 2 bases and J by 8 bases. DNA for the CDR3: TGTGCCAGCAGTTTAACGAAGACAGGGGAAGCTTTCTTT. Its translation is CASSLTKTGEAFF.

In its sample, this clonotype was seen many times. CDR3 region: CASSGDTLVTGRLYEQYF. For the CDR3, the DNA is TGTGCCAGCAGCGGGGACACATTAGTCACAGGGCGCCTCTACGAGCAGTACTTC. V and J are TRBV7-8 and TRBJ2-7; D might be TRBD1 (6 bases). Germline V gives CDR1 SGHVS, CDR2 FQNEAQ. The CDR3 is 18 amino acids. Trimming took 5 bases from V and 3 from J, leaving 26 bases between them.

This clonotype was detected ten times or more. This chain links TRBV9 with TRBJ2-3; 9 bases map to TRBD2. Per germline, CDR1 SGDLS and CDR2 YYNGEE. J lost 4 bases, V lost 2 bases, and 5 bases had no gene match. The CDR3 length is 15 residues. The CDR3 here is CASSVGGRAADTQYF. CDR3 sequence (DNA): TGTGCCAGCAGCGTCGGCGGGAGGGCTGCAGATACGCAGTATTTT.

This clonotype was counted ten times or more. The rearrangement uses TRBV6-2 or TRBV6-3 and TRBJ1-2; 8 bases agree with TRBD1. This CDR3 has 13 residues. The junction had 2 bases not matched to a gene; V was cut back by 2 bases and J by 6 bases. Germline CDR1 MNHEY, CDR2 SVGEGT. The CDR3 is CASSYAGGDGYTF. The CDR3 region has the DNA TGTGCCAGCAGTTACGCAGGGGGCGATGGCTACACCTTC.

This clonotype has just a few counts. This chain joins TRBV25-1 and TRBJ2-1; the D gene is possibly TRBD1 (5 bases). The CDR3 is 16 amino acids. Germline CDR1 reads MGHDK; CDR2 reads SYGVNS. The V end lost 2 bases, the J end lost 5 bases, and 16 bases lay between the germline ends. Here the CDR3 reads CASSEGTDMGHNEQFF. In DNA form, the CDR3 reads TGTGCCAGCAGTGAAGGTACGGACATGGGGCACAATGAGCAGTTCTTC.

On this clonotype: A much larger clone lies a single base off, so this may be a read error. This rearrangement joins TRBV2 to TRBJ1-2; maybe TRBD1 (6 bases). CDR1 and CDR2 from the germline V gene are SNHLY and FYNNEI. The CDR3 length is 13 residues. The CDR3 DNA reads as TGTGCCAGCAGGGCCGCTTCGGGGGCTGGCTACGCCTTC. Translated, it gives CASRAASGAGYAF.

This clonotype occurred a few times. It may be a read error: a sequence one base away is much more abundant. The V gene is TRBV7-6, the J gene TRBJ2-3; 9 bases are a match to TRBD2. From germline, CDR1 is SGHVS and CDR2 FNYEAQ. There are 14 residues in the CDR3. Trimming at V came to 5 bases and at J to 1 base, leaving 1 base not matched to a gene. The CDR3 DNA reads TGTGCCAGCAGCCCTAGCGGGGGCACAGATACGCAGTATTTT. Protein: CASSPSGGTDTQYF.

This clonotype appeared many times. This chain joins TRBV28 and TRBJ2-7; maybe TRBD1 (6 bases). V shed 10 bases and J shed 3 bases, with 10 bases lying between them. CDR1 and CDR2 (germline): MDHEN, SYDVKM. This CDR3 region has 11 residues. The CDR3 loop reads CATQTGYEQYF. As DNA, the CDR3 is TGTGCCACACAGACAGGCTACGAGCAGTACTTC.

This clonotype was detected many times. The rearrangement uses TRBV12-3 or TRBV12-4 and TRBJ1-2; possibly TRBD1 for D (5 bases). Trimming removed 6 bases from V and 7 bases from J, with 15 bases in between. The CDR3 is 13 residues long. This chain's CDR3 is CASRAGGSGGYTF. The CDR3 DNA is TGTGCCAGCAGGGCTGGGGGAAGTGGTGGCTACACCTTC.

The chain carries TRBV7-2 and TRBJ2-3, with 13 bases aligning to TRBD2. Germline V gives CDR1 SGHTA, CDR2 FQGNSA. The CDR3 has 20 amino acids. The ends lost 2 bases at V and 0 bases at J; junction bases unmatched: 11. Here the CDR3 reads CASSLRLAGGLDPSTDTQYF. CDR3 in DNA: TGTGCCAGCAGCTTAAGACTAGCGGGGGGCCTAGACCCTAGCACAGATACGCAGTATTTT.